These 29 T cell receptor beta chains were sequenced from one sample in a study of OX40 agonist ivuxolimab in advanced cancers. Clones were read by immunoSEQ multiplex PCR, and TCRdb kept only the in-frame ones, dropping some. This table has 50,000 to 65,000 clones, about 81% appearing once. The starting material was CD4+ or CD8+ T cells sorted from blood, obtained in a trial of the OX40 agonist ivuxolimab. The source of these receptors is an adult with an advanced solid tumor such as melanoma, head and neck, liver or kidney cancer.

The chain has TRBV6-5 and TRBJ1-1; no clear D gene. V lost 6 bases and J 5 bases, leaving 10 bases between the germline ends. Per the germline V gene, CDR1 is MNHEY and CDR2 is SVGAGI. This CDR3 region has 12 residues. CDR3 DNA: TGTGCCAGCAGCTTTTCCGGGACTGAAGCTTTCTTT. Amino acids: CASSFSGTEAFF.

The V gene is TRBV19, the J gene TRBJ1-6; 11 positions agree with TRBD1. The CDR3 covers 14 residues. The V and J ends lost 6 bases and 7 bases, in that order; junction bases with no gene match: 2. CDR1 and CDR2 from the germline V gene are LNHDA and SQIVND (reference sequence). CDR3 amino acids: CASRGQGENSPLHF. CDR3 nucleotide sequence: TGTGCCAGTAGGGGACAGGGGGAAAATTCACCCCTCCACTTT.

The rearrangement uses TRBV19 and TRBJ2-3, with no clear D. The CDR3 loop spans 17 amino acids. Trimming pared 8 bases from V and 1 base from J, leaving 22 bases between. From germline, CDR1 is LNHDA and CDR2 SQIVND (reference sequence). The CDR3: CASDVGPGAQGTDTQYF. DNA for the CDR3: TGTGCCAGTGATGTGGGCCCCGGAGCCCAGGGCACAGATACGCAGTATTTT.

The rearrangement uses TRBV5-4 and TRBJ1-6; 10 bases map to TRBD1. CDR1 and CDR2 (germline): SGHNT, YYREEE (reference sequence). The J segment lost 9 bases and the V segment lost 0 bases, leaving 12 bases of the junction unmatched. CDR3 length: 18 residues. CDR3 in amino acids: CASSLGLPGQGPGSPLHF. DNA for the CDR3: TGTGCCAGCAGCTTGGGGCTCCCGGGACAGGGGCCGGGTTCACCCCTCCACTTT.

The genes are TRBV5-8 and TRBJ2-7; 8 bases are shared with TRBD1. Trimming removed 4 bases from V and 5 bases from J; junction bases left unmatched: 8. This CDR3 contains 14 residues. Germline CDR1 is SGHTS and CDR2 is YDEGEE. CDR3 sequence reads: CASSLGQGRNEQYF. The CDR3 nucleotides read TGTGCCAGCAGCCTCGGACAGGGTCGGAACGAGCAGTACTTC.

This rearrangement joins TRBV2 to TRBJ1-6, with TRBD1 identical over 7 bases. In germline, CDR1 is SNHLY, CDR2 FYNNEI. Trimming took 8 bases from V and 8 from J; bases not matched to a gene: 15. The CDR3 runs 16 residues. The CDR3 bases are TGTGCCAGCTTCCCTTACAGGAATAGGGGGCATTCACCCCTCCACTTT. This codes for CASFPYRNRGHSPLHF. Full variable domain (rest looked up from reference TRBV2 and TRBJ1-6): EPEVTQTPSHQVTQMGQEVILRCVPISNHLYFYWYRQILGQKVEFLVSFYNNEISEKSEIFDDQFSVERPDGSNFTLKIRSTKLEDSAMYFCASFPYRNRGHSPLHFGNGTRLTVT.

This clone was observed once. This chain connects TRBV5-1 to TRBJ2-3; maybe TRBD2 (6 bases). The CDR3 spans 11 residues. V lost 5 bases to trimming and J lost 5 bases, with 6 bases between them. CDR1 SGHRS and CDR2 YFSETQ come from the germline V gene. CDR3 loop: CASRAGDTQYF. CDR3 DNA sequence: TGCGCCAGCAGAGCGGGAGATACGCAGTATTTT.

The rearrangement joins TRBV11-2 to TRBJ2-7; tentative D call: TRBD2 (6 bases). CDR1 and CDR2 (germline): SGHAT, FQNNGV. V lost 5 bases, J lost 4 bases, and 15 bases lay in between. The CDR3 has 14 residues. For the CDR3, the DNA is TGTGCCAGCAGCGTCGTTGGGGGGAGGTACGAGCAGTACTTC. Translating it yields CASSVVGGRYEQYF.

V and J are TRBV7-2 and TRBJ2-7; unclear D gene. The germline V gene encodes CDR1 SGHTA and CDR2 FQGNSA. This CDR3 contains 12 residues. V lost 5 bases, J lost 4 bases, and 9 bases lay in between. CDR3 in DNA: TGTGCCAGCAGCCAGACACTTTACGAGCAGTACTTC. It encodes CASSQTLYEQYF.

The genes are TRBV5-5 and TRBJ2-7, with 9 bases aligning to TRBD1. Unmatched junction bases numbered 6, after V lost 2 bases and J lost 0 bases. CDR3 length equals 16 residues. CDR1 is SGHKS, CDR2 YYEKEE, per germline (reference sequence). CDR3 nucleotides: TGTGCCAGCAGCTTTAGGGCGGGACAGGGCTCCTACGAGCAGTACTTC. Amino acids: CASSFRAGQGSYEQYF. Based on the CDR3 plus reference TRBV5-5 and TRBJ2-7, the full variable domain is DAGVTQSPTHLIKTRGQQVTLRCSPISGHKSVSWYQQVLGQGPQFIFQYYEKEERGRGNFPDRFSARQFPNYSSELNVNALLLGDSALYLCASSFRAGQGSYEQYFGPGTRLTVT.

The rearrangement joins TRBV27 to TRBJ2-5; maybe TRBD2 (7 bases). The CDR3 extends over 15 amino acids. Between the trimmed V and J ends, which lost 5 bases and 2 bases, there was a span of 15 bases. Looked up from germline, CDR1 is MNHEY and CDR2 is SMNVEV (reference sequence). The DNA of the CDR3 is TGTGCCAGCAGTCCCTGGGGGCGGGGGCAAGAGACCCAGTACTTC. Its protein is CASSPWGRGQETQYF.

The chain carries TRBV15 and TRBJ2-7; tentatively, D is TRBD2 (5 bases). V lost 1 base and J lost 5, with 21 bases in between. Germline-derived CDR1 and CDR2 are LNHNV and YYDKDF (reference sequence). The CDR3 has 17 residues. The CDR3 DNA is TGTGCCACCAGCAGAGCCCTCTACTCGGAGGCCATCCACGAGCAGTACTTC. It codes for CATSRALYSEAIHEQYF.

This chain joins TRBV7-6 and TRBJ1-1, with 8 bases aligning to TRBD1. Germline values: CDR1 SGHVS, CDR2 FNYEAQ. V was clipped by 4 bases and J by 4 bases; unmatched bases: 5. The CDR3 has 14 residues. In DNA, the CDR3 is TGTGCCAGCAGCTCACGACAGGGGTTCACTGAAGCTTTCTTT. Its protein is CASSSRQGFTEAFF.

This chain links TRBV5-6 with TRBJ1-2, with TRBD1 matching over 9 bases. CDR1 and CDR2 from the germline V gene are SGHDT and YYEEEE. The CDR3 contains 16 residues. Unmatched junction bases numbered 7, after V lost 4 bases and J lost 0 bases. CDR3: CASSQDRGNPNYGYTF. The CDR3 nucleotides are TGTGCCAGCAGCCAGGACAGGGGAAACCCTAACTATGGCTACACCTTC.

The chain has TRBV4-1 and TRBJ2-3; 9 bases are a match to TRBD2. This CDR3 comprises 16 residues. The trim removed 1 base at V and 6 bases at J, leaving 8 bases unmatched. The germline V gene has CDR1 MGHRA and CDR2 YSYEKL. CDR3 sequence reads: CASSQGGTSRGDTQYF. CDR3 DNA: TGCGCCAGCAGCCAAGGCGGGACTAGCCGGGGTGATACGCAGTATTTT.

This chain uses TRBV5-1 with TRBJ2-1; TRBD2 might be the D (5 bases). Germline V gives CDR1 SGHRS, CDR2 YFSETQ. Trimming removed 4 bases from V and 0 bases from J, with 14 bases in between. CDR3 length: 16 residues. The CDR3 protein is CASSPVPGSSYNEQFF. The DNA for the CDR3 is TGCGCCAGCAGCCCCGTCCCGGGGAGCTCCTACAATGAGCAGTTCTTC.

In this sample, this clone turned up once. V and J are TRBV5-3 and TRBJ2-3; D not resolved. Being an ORF, TRBV5-3 has a function that is uncertain. Deletions cut 2 bases from V and 0 bases from J, with 7 bases between. CDR3 size: 14 residues. The CDR3 DNA follows: TGTGCCAGAAGCTTCAACTCTAGCACAGATACGCAGTATTTT. Translated, it gives CARSFNSSTDTQYF.

The V gene is TRBV5-1, the J gene TRBJ1-2; D ambiguous. This CDR3 has 13 residues. The ends were cut back, 4 bases at V and 2 bases at J, with 9 bases in the middle. Germline loops: CDR1 SGHRS, CDR2 YFSETQ. The CDR3 nucleotides are TGCGCCAGCAGCACCACGGGCAACTATGGCTACACCTTC. Its protein is CASSTTGNYGYTF.

The chain is built from TRBV5-1 and TRBJ2-7; 11 bases are shared with TRBD1. The CDR3 totals 15 residues. The V gene's germline CDR1 is SGHRS and CDR2 YFSETQ. V was clipped by 4 bases and J by 1 base; unmatched bases: 4. As DNA, the CDR3 is TGCGCCAGCAGCACAGGACAGGGGGCTTCCTACGAGCAGTACTTC. Protein: CASSTGQGASYEQYF.

The chain uses TRBV4-2 and TRBJ1-1, with D possibly being TRBD1 (6 bases). CDR1 and CDR2 (germline): LGHNA, YNFKEQ. V lost 4 bases and J lost 5, with 26 bases in between. The CDR3 totals 18 residues. The CDR3 reads CASSPSRGEQGGETEAFF. The CDR3 DNA is TGTGCCAGCAGCCCCTCCCGGGGGGAACAGGGAGGTGAGACTGAAGCTTTCTTT.

The J gene is TRBJ1-3, the V gene TRBV7-2, with TRBD1 as a possible D gene (5 bases). The V end lost 1 base, the J end lost 4 bases, and 8 bases lay between the germline ends. Germline CDR1 reads SGHTA; CDR2 reads FQGNSA. CDR3 length equals 14 residues. CDR3: CASSLGGSGNTIYF. CDR3 nucleotides: TGTGCCAGCAGCTTAGGGGGGTCAGGAAACACCATATATTTT. Full variable domain (missing parts from reference TRBV7-2 and TRBJ1-3): GAGVSQSPSNKVTEKGKDVELRCDPISGHTALYWYRQSLGQGLEFLIYFQGNSAPDKSGLPSDRFSAERTGGSVSTLTIQRTQQEDSAVYLCASSLGGSGNTIYFGEGSWLTVV.

This clone has a handful of counts. V is TRBV15 and J is TRBJ2-5, with unresolved D. The CDR3 is 14 amino acids. Trimming shortened V by 2 bases and J by 2 bases, and 9 bases separated the two germline ends. Germline V gene data show CDR1 as LNHNV and CDR2 as YYDKDF (reference sequence). This CDR3 reads CATSRISAQETQYF. As DNA, the CDR3 is TGTGCCACCAGCAGAATTTCGGCTCAAGAGACCCAGTACTTC.

This clone was recorded a few times. The chain is built from TRBV19 and TRBJ2-7; D tentatively reads TRBD1 or TRBD2 (7 bases each). CDR1 and CDR2 from the germline V gene are LNHDA and SQIVND (reference sequence). The CDR3 covers 14 residues. Trimming cost V 7 bases and J 2 bases, with 15 bases left between them. The CDR3 loop reads CASNQGGGTYEQYF. In DNA form, the CDR3 reads TGTGCCAGTAACCAGGGGGGAGGGACCTACGAGCAGTACTTC.

V gene TRBV6-8 combines with J gene TRBJ1-2, with D possibly being TRBD1 (5 bases). The germline gives CDR1 MNHGY, CDR2 SAAAGT. The CDR3 consists of 14 residues. V was clipped by 7 bases and J by 4 bases, with 16 bases between them. CDR3 protein: CASTGRRGGYGYTF. As DNA, the CDR3 is TGTGCCAGCACTGGCCGGAGGGGAGGCTATGGCTACACCTTC.

V and J are TRBV6-5 and TRBJ1-5; a weak D match, TRBD1 (5 bases). The CDR3 length is 15 residues. The germline CDR1 and CDR2 sequences are MNHEY and SVGAGI. Deletions cut 6 bases from V and 2 bases from J, with 14 bases between. Here the CDR3 reads CASRPGLGGNQPQHF. As DNA, the CDR3 is TGTGCCAGCAGACCGGGCTTGGGGGGCAATCAGCCCCAGCATTTT.

This clone appeared a few times. V is TRBV6-5 and J is TRBJ2-3; the D gene is possibly TRBD1 (5 bases). This CDR3 contains 13 residues. Germline-derived CDR1 and CDR2 are MNHEY and SVGAGI. Trimming pared 10 bases from V and 8 bases from J, leaving 19 bases between. The CDR3 DNA is TGTGCCACCTCGTATACTACAGGATCTACGCAGTATTTT. It yields the protein CATSYTTGSTQYF.

The rearrangement uses TRBV6-6 and TRBJ2-1; D is unresolved. The ends were cut back, 7 bases at V and 2 bases at J, with 12 bases in the middle. The CDR3 totals 14 residues. The germline V gene encodes CDR1 MNHNY and CDR2 SVGAGI (reference sequence). CDR3 amino acids: CASTQRRAYNEQFF. As DNA, the CDR3 is TGTGCCAGCACCCAGAGGAGAGCCTACAATGAGCAGTTCTTC.

The chain recombines TRBV14 with TRBJ2-1; D perhaps matches TRBD2 (5 bases). This CDR3 is 16 amino acids long. V lost 0 bases, J lost 3 bases, and 12 bases lay in between. Germline CDR1 reads SGHDN; CDR2 reads FVKESK. DNA for the CDR3: TGTGCCAGCAGCCAAGAGCGTCTAGCTGGCTACAATGAGCAGTTCTTC. It codes for CASSQERLAGYNEQFF.

The chain has TRBV6-1 and TRBJ2-5; TRBD2 aligns across 12 bases. Germline V gene lookup returns CDR1 MNHNS and CDR2 SASEGT. J gave up 2 bases and V 0 bases, and 1 base lay outside the gene matches. This CDR3 contains 16 residues. The CDR3 loop reads CASSEALAGGQETQYF. The CDR3, as DNA: TGTGCCAGCAGTGAAGCTCTAGCGGGGGGGCAAGAGACCCAGTACTTC.